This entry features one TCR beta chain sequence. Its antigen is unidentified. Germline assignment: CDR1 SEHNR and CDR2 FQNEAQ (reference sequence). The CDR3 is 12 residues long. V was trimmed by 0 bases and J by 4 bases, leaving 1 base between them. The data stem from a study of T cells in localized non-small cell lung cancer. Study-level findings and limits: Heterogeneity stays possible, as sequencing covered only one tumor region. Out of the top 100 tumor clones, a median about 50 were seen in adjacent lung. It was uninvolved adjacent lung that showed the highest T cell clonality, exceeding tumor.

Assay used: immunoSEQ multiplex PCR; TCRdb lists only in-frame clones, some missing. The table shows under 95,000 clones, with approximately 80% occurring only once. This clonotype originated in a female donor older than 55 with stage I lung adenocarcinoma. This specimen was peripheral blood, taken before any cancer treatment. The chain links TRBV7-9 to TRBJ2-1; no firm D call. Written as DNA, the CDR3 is TGTGCCAGCAGCTTAGCGTACAATGAGCAGTTCTTC. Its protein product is CASSLAYNEQFF.